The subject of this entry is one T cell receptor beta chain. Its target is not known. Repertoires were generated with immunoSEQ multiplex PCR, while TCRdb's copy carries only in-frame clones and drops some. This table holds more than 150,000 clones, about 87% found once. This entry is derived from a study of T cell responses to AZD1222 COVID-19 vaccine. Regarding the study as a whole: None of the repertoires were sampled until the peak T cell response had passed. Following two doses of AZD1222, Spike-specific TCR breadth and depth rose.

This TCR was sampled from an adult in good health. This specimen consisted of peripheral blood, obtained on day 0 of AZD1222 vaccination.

CDR3 in amino acids: CASSIASGTGPEKLFF. CDR3 DNA sequence: TGTGCCAGTAGTATAGCCTCCGGGACAGGGCCGGAAAAACTGTTTTTT. The chain links TRBV19 to TRBJ1-4; TRBD1 matches 9 bases. The CDR3 loop spans 16 amino acids. V gave up 1 base and J gave up 8 bases; unmatched junction bases: 8. Germline V CDR1 and CDR2: LNHDA, SQIVND (reference sequence).